In its sample, the clone carrying this TCR beta chain is medium-sized. Its specificity is unknown. V trimming: 4 bases; J trimming: 3 bases; junction bases outside the gene matches: 4. CDR1 SQVTM and CDR2 ANQGSEA come from the germline V gene. This CDR3 comprises 14 residues. TCRdb re-called the 5' RACE reads with MiXCR, one entry per CDR3 protein. This sample carries fewer than 65,000 distinct CDR3 sequences, about 10% of them seen once, and the ten largest clones take under 5%. This entry is derived from a study of early T cells in non-severe SARS-CoV-2 infection. Study results and limitations: Matches to VDJdb favored anti-spike CD8 responses and missed private and CD4 specificities.

The J gene is TRBJ2-1, the V gene TRBV29-1; TRBD2 aligns across 9 bases. This TCR was sampled from an adult who was a healthcare worker with PCR-confirmed SARS-CoV-2 infection or an uninfected control (not recorded which). Source material: whole blood. This chain's CDR3 is CSVGLAGDYNEQFF. As DNA, the CDR3 is TGCAGCGTTGGATTAGCGGGAGACTACAATGAGCAGTTCTTC.